These 17 T cell receptor beta chains were sequenced from one sample in a study of T cell clonality in common variable immunodeficiency. Study findings and constraints: Common variable immunodeficiency TCR beta sequences reportedly had fewer deletions and N-nucleotide insertions.

Repertoires were generated with immunoSEQ multiplex PCR, while TCRdb's copy carries only in-frame clones and drops some. Recorded here are 20,000 to 30,000 clones, none singletons. Antigens for these TCRs are unknown. The sample consisted of peripheral blood mononuclear cells. Receptor source: a human donor with common variable immunodeficiency.

The sample holds many counts of this clone. The read finishes 3 residues shy of the CDR3 end, and the germline J gene is used to complete it. V usage is TRBV19 and J usage is TRBJ2-1, with 15 positions matching TRBD2. Germline assignment: CDR1 LNHDA and CDR2 SQIVND (reference sequence). The CDR3 has 17 residues. Trimming cost V 4 bases and J 6 bases; bases outside gene matches: 7. The CDR3 reads CASSRGLAGGSFNEQFF. The part of the CDR3 DNA that was read is TGTGCCAGTAGTAGGGGACTAGCGGGAGGAAGTTTCAATGAG.

This clone was seen repeatedly, ten times or more. Read sequence stops 3 residues before the CDR3 end, and the germline J gene provides the missing end. The rearrangement uses TRBV10-3 and TRBJ1-1; no definite D call. CDR3 length: 11 residues. Germline lookup yields CDR1 ENHRY and CDR2 SYGVKD. V was shortened by 11 bases and J by 6 bases, with 13 bases between the two germline ends. The chain's CDR3 is CASGGNPEAFF. CDR3 DNA (partial): TGTGCCTCCGGCGGCAACCCTGAA.

On this clone itself: The CDR3 is cut off 3 residues early in the read; its end comes from the germline J gene. The chain recombines TRBV5-1 with TRBJ2-3; 7 bases are a match to TRBD2. Germline V gene sequence: CDR1 SGHRS, CDR2 YFSETQ. The V and J ends lost 4 bases and 4 bases, in that order; junction bases with no gene match: 24. The CDR3 runs 20 residues. The CDR3 loop reads CASSLSYSLLSAGRADTQYF. Incomplete CDR3 DNA: TGCGCCAGCAGCCTATCCTACTCCCTTCTGAGTGCGGGGAGGGCAGATACG. The variable domain in full, with the rest retrieved from reference TRBV5-1 and TRBJ2-3, is KAGVTQTPRYLIKTRGQQVTLSCSPISGHRSVSWYQQTPGQGLQFLFEYFSETQRNKGNFPGRFSGRQFSNSRSEMNVSTLELGDSALYLCASSLSYSLLSAGRADTQYFGPGTRLTVL.

Notes on this clone: The CDR3 end lies 3 residues beyond the end of the read and is filled in from the germline J gene. The J gene is TRBJ2-1, the V gene TRBV6-4; TRBD2 agrees at 12 bases. This CDR3 is 16 amino acids long. Germline V gene sequence: CDR1 MRHNA, CDR2 SNTAGT. Losses at the gene ends were 3 bases for V and 7 bases for J; bases not matched to a gene: 7. CDR3 sequence: CASSETSGSSANEQFF. CDR3 bases read: TGTGCCAGCAGTGAGACTAGCGGGAGTTCGGCAAATGAG.

In this sample, this clone turned up many times. The CDR3 extends 3 residues past the end of the read, so its final part is completed from the germline J gene. The chain is built from TRBV20-1 and TRBJ2-3; TRBD2 might be the D (5 bases). Germline loops: CDR1 DFQATT, CDR2 SNEGSKA (reference sequence). The CDR3 consists of 16 residues. The V gene lost 0 bases and the J gene lost 2 bases, with 15 bases spanning the gap. The CDR3 region is CSARDFGADPTDTQYF. Partial CDR3 DNA: TGCAGTGCTAGAGATTTCGGAGCGGACCCCACAGATACG.

This clone was found many times. The DNA ends 3 residues before the CDR3 does, and the rest of the CDR3 is filled in from the germline J gene. The chain is built from TRBV20-1 and TRBJ2-3; 7 bases fit TRBD2. V shed 3 bases, J shed 0 bases, and the junction held 0 bases outside the gene matches. CDR1 is DFQATT, CDR2 SNEGSKA, per germline (reference sequence). The CDR3 is 13 residues long. The sequenced CDR3 bases are TGCAGTGCTAGGGGGGGGAGCACAGATACG. Protein product: CSARGGSTDT. The full CDR3 sequence reads CSARGGSTDTQYF.

Note on this clone: The DNA ends 3 residues before the CDR3 does, and the rest of the CDR3 is filled in from the germline J gene. The rearrangement joins TRBV19 to TRBJ1-5; no reliable D call. Germline loops: CDR1 LNHDA, CDR2 SQIVND (reference sequence). The CDR3 sequence is 13 residues long. V was pared by 7 bases and J by 2 bases, with 9 bases between. The CDR3: CASKGLGNQPQHF. CDR3 bases read: TGTGCCAGTAAGGGTTTGGGCAATCAGCCC.

This clone was counted only a few times. The DNA ends 3 residues before the CDR3 does, and the rest of the CDR3 is filled in from the germline J gene. The V call is TRBV5-1, the J call TRBJ2-5, with D perhaps matching TRBD1 (6 bases). V lost 4 bases and J lost 3, with 28 bases in between. Germline CDR1 reads SGHRS; CDR2 reads YFSETQ. The CDR3 is 19 amino acids. This CDR3 is CASSLPSDPPQGYEETQYF. The CDR3 bases that were read are TGCGCCAGCAGCCTTCCTTCCGATCCACCCCAGGGGTACGAAGAGACC.

To note about this clone: The read ends 3 residues shy of where the CDR3 ends; the end is completed using the germline J gene. J is TRBJ2-2 and V is TRBV18, with 8 bases identical to TRBD1. This CDR3 comprises 17 residues. With V trimmed by 3 bases and J by 1 base, 7 bases remained unmatched. The germline gives CDR1 KGHSH, CDR2 LQKENI. The CDR3 here is CASSPLTGTGNTGELFF. The sequenced CDR3 bases are TGTGCCAGCTCACCCCTTACCGGGACAGGGAACACCGGGGAG.

This clone is judged medium-sized. The missing CDR3 end, 3 residues past where the read stops, is filled in from the germline J gene. The gene calls are TRBV18 and TRBJ2-7; 12 bases agree with TRBD2. V trimming: 2 bases; J trimming: 1 base; junction bases outside the gene matches: 0. The CDR3 has 15 residues. In germline, CDR1 is KGHSH, CDR2 LQKENI. CDR3 DNA (partial): TGTGCCAGCTCACCAACTAGCGGGAGGTCCTACGAG. Encoded protein: CASSPTSGRSYE. From start to end, the CDR3 is CASSPTSGRSYEQYF. Based on the CDR3 plus reference TRBV18 and TRBJ2-7, the full variable domain is NAGVMQNPRHLVRRRGQEARLRCSPMKGHSHVYWYRQLPEEGLKFMVYLQKENIIDESGMPKERFSAEFPKEGPSILRIQQVVRGDSAAYFCASSPTSGRSYEQYFGPGTRLTVT.

This clone turned up a few times. The read terminates 3 residues before the CDR3 end, so the remaining end is supplied by the germline J gene. This chain links TRBV2 with TRBJ1-4; 7 nucleotides match TRBD1. The CDR3 covers 17 residues. The junction had 11 bases not matched to a gene; V was cut back by 7 bases and J by 0 bases. Germline V lookup: CDR1 SNHLY, CDR2 FYNNEI. The part of the CDR3 DNA that was read is TGTGCCAGCACAAAAAGGAGACAGGGCCCAACTAATGAAAAA. It specifies CASTKRRQGPTNEK. In full, the CDR3 is CASTKRRQGPTNEKLFF.

The sample holds a few counts of this clone. The read finishes 3 residues shy of the CDR3 end, and the germline J gene is used to complete it. V and J are TRBV7-8 and TRBJ2-5, with D possibly being TRBD2 (5 bases). Germline-derived CDR1 and CDR2 are SGHVS and FQNEAQ. This CDR3 has 13 residues. V was trimmed by 5 bases and J by 5 bases, leaving 12 bases between them. The CDR3: CASSGLRGETQYF. The part of the CDR3 DNA that was read is TGTGCCAGCAGCGGCCTACGCGGGGAGACC.

This clone was detected a few times. The read ends 3 residues before the CDR3 terminus; that terminus is restored from the germline J gene. The chain couples TRBV5-1 to TRBJ2-7; TRBD1 might be the D (5 bases). The CDR3 runs 14 residues. Trimming removed 0 bases from V and 3 bases from J, with 10 bases in between. The germline V gene has CDR1 SGHRS and CDR2 YFSETQ. The sequenced part of the CDR3 DNA is TGCGCCAGCAGCTTGGAGCCGACAGTCTACGAG. Translating it yields CASSLEPTVYE. The whole CDR3 sequence is CASSLEPTVYEQYF.

This clone was recorded many times. Read sequence stops 3 residues before the CDR3 end, and the germline J gene provides the missing end. This sequence joins TRBV18 and TRBJ1-2, with no clear D. V was trimmed by 6 bases and J by 7 bases, leaving 15 bases between them. The CDR3 is 13 residues long. Germline CDR1 and CDR2: KGHSH and LQKENI. The CDR3 sequence is CASSPIDIGGYTF. CDR3 DNA, as far as it was read: TGTGCCAGCTCGCCCATTGACATTGGTGGC.

On this clone: The CDR3 goes on 3 residues after the read ends, and that part is filled in from the germline J gene. This chain uses TRBV18 with TRBJ1-2, with a possible D match to TRBD1 (5 bases). Germline values: CDR1 KGHSH, CDR2 LQKENI. The V and J ends lost 6 bases and 5 bases respectively, with 16 bases between them. This CDR3 comprises 14 residues. Partial CDR3 DNA: TGTGCCAGCTCCCTCAGTTCAGGGTCATATGGC. Its protein product is CASSLSSGSYG. In full, the CDR3 reads CASSLSSGSYGYTF.

There are many counts of this clone. Coverage ceases 3 residues before the CDR3 finishes, and the germline J gene fills in the end. The chain carries TRBV2 and TRBJ1-5, with D possibly matching TRBD1 (5 bases). This CDR3 spans 15 amino acids. The germline V gene encodes CDR1 SNHLY and CDR2 FYNNEI. V lost 7 bases to trimming and J lost 5 bases, with 18 bases between them. CDR3 DNA (partial): TGTGCCAGCACCCCCCTGAGAACAGGCGATCAGCCC. This encodes CASTPLRTGDQP. The full CDR3 protein is CASTPLRTGDQPQHF.

This clone has ten or more counts. The read ends 3 residues before the CDR3 terminus; that terminus is restored from the germline J gene. The V and J genes are TRBV4-2 and TRBJ1-1; D possibly corresponds to TRBD1 (5 bases). The V gene's germline CDR1 is LGHNA and CDR2 YNFKEQ. The length of the CDR3 is 13 residues. Trimming stripped 1 base from V and 3 bases from J, with 6 bases between. CDR3 DNA, as far as it was read: TGTGCCAGCAGCCAAGTAGGGGACACTGAA. Translated, it gives CASSQVGDTE. The CDR3 in full is CASSQVGDTEAFF.